This TCR beta chain was found in a study of early T cells in non-severe SARS-CoV-2 infection. Study background: The study sequenced bulk RNA from unsorted whole blood, with chains unpaired.

Germline V gene sequence: CDR1 MNHEY, CDR2 SMNVEV (reference sequence). The length of the CDR3 is 16 residues. V gave up 3 bases and J gave up 5 bases; unmatched junction bases: 8. This clonotype was observed at least ten times. The TCR library protocol was used to attach unique molecular identifiers. These identifiers were attached to individual cDNA molecules. TCRdb independently ran MiXCR on the 5' RACE reads; one entry per CDR3 protein. The sample yields roughly 35,000 distinct CDR3 sequences, roughly 9.3% seen once. The V and J genes are TRBV27 and TRBJ2-2; TRBD1 matches 8 bases. This sequence originates from an adult who was a healthcare worker with PCR-confirmed SARS-CoV-2 infection or an uninfected control (not recorded which). Sequencing was performed on whole blood. CDR3 region: CASSFLGQGATGELFF. The CDR3 nucleotides are TGTGCCAGCAGTTTTCTCGGGCAGGGGGCGACCGGGGAGCTGTTTTTT.